Listed below are T cell receptor beta chains from one sample, sequenced in a study of blood T cell repertoires in COVID-19. Sequenced by immunoSEQ multiplex PCR; TCRdb stores in-frame clones only, minus some. The repertoire consists of 65,000 or so clones, with 80% to 85% occurring once and the leading ten covering roughly 10%. Sequenced input: peripheral blood. Receptors originate from a man aged 25-45 years with COVID-19, enrolled during active disease. The CDR3 runs from the conserved cysteine through the conserved F or W. The D gene is left open where the match is weak. Expanded clones get a size class; other rows say once, few or many, or leave the size out.

size	D	J	V	CDR3	DNA
.	.	TRBJ2-7	TRBV12-3/TRBV12-4	CASRRGHLYEQYF	TGTGCCAGCAGGCGTGGACACCTCTACGAGCAGTACTTC
.	TRBD1	TRBJ2-3	TRBV2	CASRGTGQGWTDTQYF	TGTGCCAGCAGAGGAACCGGACAGGGATGGACAGATACGCAGTATTTT
.	TRBD2	TRBJ2-3	TRBV3-1/TRBV3-2	CATQPGSGRLNTQYF	TGTGCCACCCAGCCGGGTAGCGGGAGATTAAATACGCAGTATTTT
.	TRBD1	TRBJ1-2	TRBV3-1/TRBV3-2	CASSQDHRGVGYGYTF	TGTGCCAGCAGCCAAGATCACAGGGGGGTTGGCTATGGCTACACCTTC
.	.	TRBJ2-1	TRBV28	CASRTAQLSYNEQFF	TGTGCCAGCAGGACAGCACAACTCTCCTACAATGAGCAGTTCTTC
.	TRBD2	TRBJ2-2	TRBV4-3	CASSLEVGLAGDTGELFF	TGCGCCAGCAGCCTAGAGGTTGGGTTAGCGGGAGACACCGGGGAGCTGTTTTTT
.	TRBD1	TRBJ1-5	TRBV28	CASSLLGTGTQPQHF	TGTGCCAGCAGTTTATTAGGGACAGGGACTCAGCCCCAGCATTTT
.	.	TRBJ2-7	TRBV19	CARPGHLIPRYEQYF	TGTGCCAGACCGGGACACCTTATTCCCCGATACGAGCAGTACTTC
.	.	TRBJ1-3	TRBV15	CATRQGGGNTIYF	TGTGCCACCCGACAAGGGGGTGGAAACACCATATATTTT
.	.	TRBJ1-6	TRBV28	CASSFGSSYNSPLHF	TGTGCCAGCAGTTTCGGGAGCTCCTATAATTCACCCCTCCACTTT
.	TRBD1	TRBJ1-5	TRBV19	CASSVDRGLIDQPQHF	TGTGCCAGTAGTGTCGACAGGGGGCTGATAGATCAGCCCCAGCATTTT
.	TRBD1	TRBJ1-6	TRBV9	CASRATGTDNSPLHF	TGTGCCAGCAGGGCCACCGGGACAGATAATTCACCCCTCCACTTT
.	.	TRBJ2-5	TRBV6-6	CASSRPEETQYF	TGTGCCAGCAGTCGACCTGAGGAGACCCAGTACTTC
.	.	TRBJ1-4	TRBV28	CASMQGGEKLFF	TGTGCCAGCATGCAGGGAGGTGAAAAACTGTTTTTT
.	TRBD2	TRBJ2-5	TRBV28	CASSFLGLAGGVGQETQYF	TGTGCCAGCAGTTTTTTGGGACTAGCGGGAGGAGTCGGACAAGAGACCCAGTACTTC
.	.	TRBJ2-1	TRBV27	CASTERALNEQFF	TGTGCCAGCACGGAGCGGGCCCTCAATGAGCAGTTCTTC
.	TRBD1	TRBJ1-1	TRBV18	CASSPRTGEGTEAFF	TGTGCCAGCTCACCTCGGACAGGGGAGGGCACTGAAGCTTTCTTT
.	.	TRBJ1-1	TRBV7-9	CASSSWWGRNFEAFF	TGTGCCAGCAGCTCTTGGTGGGGCAGGAATTTCGAAGCTTTCTTT
.	.	TRBJ2-3	TRBV28	CASSLKRTGRADTQYF	TGTGCCAGCAGCCTCAAAAGGACAGGGAGGGCAGATACGCAGTATTTT
.	TRBD2	TRBJ2-2	TRBV6-4	CASSDSGLAAGELFF	TGTGCCAGCAGTGACTCCGGACTAGCGGCCGGGGAGCTGTTTTTT
.	TRBD1	TRBJ2-3	TRBV6-4	CASSDSQGATDTQYF	TGTGCCAGCAGTGACTCACAGGGGGCGACAGATACGCAGTATTTT
.	.	TRBJ2-1	TRBV11-2	CASSSNYNEQFF	TGTGCCAGCAGCTCCAACTACAATGAGCAGTTCTTC
.	TRBD2	TRBJ2-7	TRBV7-2	CASSSSGGSGYEQYF	TGTGCCAGCAGCTCTTCAGGCGGGAGCGGGTACGAGCAGTACTTC
once	TRBD1	TRBJ1-6	TRBV19	CASSELQGLSNSPLHF	TGTGCCAGTAGTGAACTACAGGGGCTGTCGAATTCACCCCTCCACTTT
few	TRBD2	TRBJ2-7	TRBV19	CASSRILAAPYEQYF	TGTGCCAGTAGTAGGATTCTAGCGGCCCCCTACGAGCAGTACTTC
once	TRBD2	TRBJ2-1	TRBV19	CASSRGVSYNEQFF	TGTGCCAGTAGTCGGGGGGTCTCCTACAATGAGCAGTTCTTC
few	.	TRBJ2-7	TRBV19	CASKKSGGRFSYEQYF	TGTGCCAGTAAAAAAAGCGGAGGGCGGTTCTCCTACGAGCAGTACTTC
many	.	TRBJ2-1	TRBV27	CASSSPGQYNEQFF	TGTGCCAGCAGTTCACCGGGACAATACAATGAGCAGTTCTTC
.	TRBD1	TRBJ1-4	TRBV27	CASSHGQGAGEKLFF	TGTGCCAGCAGCCACGGACAGGGGGCTGGGGAAAAACTGTTTTTT
.	TRBD1	TRBJ2-2	TRBV10-2	CASRGQGVSGELFF	TGCGCCAGCAGAGGACAGGGGGTGAGCGGGGAGCTGTTTTTT
once	TRBD1	TRBJ1-1	TRBV19	CASTKQGRATEAFF	TGTGCCAGTACCAAACAGGGGCGGGCCACTGAAGCTTTCTTT
.	TRBD2	TRBJ2-2	TRBV5-6	CASTVGLAGAGELFF	TGTGCCAGCACCGTGGGACTAGCGGGAGCCGGGGAGCTGTTTTTT
.	.	TRBJ1-4	TRBV5-4	CASSPGAGTLGGKLFF	TGTGCCAGCAGCCCGGGTGCCGGGACCTTGGGGGGAAAACTGTTTTTT
.	.	TRBJ1-4	TRBV19	CASSRSQGEKLFF	TGTGCCAGTAGCAGAAGCCAGGGGGAAAAACTGTTTTTT
.	TRBD1	TRBJ1-1	TRBV7-3	CASSPTGGTEAFF	TGTGCCAGCAGCCCCACAGGGGGCACTGAAGCTTTCTTT
.	.	TRBJ1-5	TRBV5-6	CASSLSVNQPQHF	TGTGCCAGCAGCCTTAGTGTCAATCAGCCCCAGCATTTT
.	.	TRBJ1-2	TRBV6-1	CASSEAPGYYGYTF	TGTGCCAGCAGTGAAGCGCCAGGGTACTATGGCTACACCTTC
.	TRBD1	TRBJ1-6	TRBV10-1	CASSESTRGLSPLHF	TGCGCCAGCAGTGAGTCGACCAGGGGGCTTTCACCCCTCCACTTT
.	.	TRBJ2-7	TRBV7-9	CASSLDTLSYEQYF	TGTGCCAGCAGCCTAGACACCCTCTCCTACGAGCAGTACTTC
.	.	TRBJ1-1	TRBV5-6	CASSLGRVAFF	TGTGCCAGCAGCTTGGGCAGGGTCGCTTTCTTT
once	.	TRBJ1-1	TRBV18	CASLGQPNTEAFF	TGTGCCAGCTTAGGACAGCCGAACACTGAAGCTTTCTTT
.	.	TRBJ2-7	TRBV27	CASSRGVTGADSYEQYF	TGTGCCAGCAGTCGGGGGGTGACAGGGGCGGACTCCTACGAGCAGTACTTC
.	TRBD1	TRBJ2-2	TRBV5-4	CASTGSDRGNAGELFF	TGTGCCAGCACCGGGTCGGACAGGGGTAACGCCGGGGAGCTGTTTTTT
.	TRBD1	TRBJ1-5	TRBV28	CASILSGGGNQPQHF	TGTGCCAGCATTCTTTCAGGGGGCGGTAATCAGCCCCAGCATTTT
.	.	TRBJ1-6	TRBV4-3	CASSQATAHLASPLHF	TGCGCCAGCAGCCAAGCGACGGCGCATTTAGCTTCACCCCTCCACTTT
.	.	TRBJ2-7	TRBV7-6	CASSLTYGGEQYF	TGTGCCAGCAGCTTAACCTACGGGGGCGAGCAGTACTTC
.	TRBD2	TRBJ2-1	TRBV14	CASSQAASGRAYNEQFF	TGTGCCAGCAGCCAAGCGGCTAGCGGGAGGGCCTACAATGAGCAGTTCTTC
few	.	TRBJ2-7	TRBV30	CAWGRYEQYF	TGTGCCTGGGGGCGCTACGAGCAGTACTTC
.	TRBD2	TRBJ2-1	TRBV7-3	CASSRQREGSYNEQFF	TGTGCCAGCAGCCGTCAGCGGGAAGGGTCCTACAATGAGCAGTTCTTC
.	.	TRBJ1-2	TRBV20-1	CSASTYIDYGYTF	TGCAGTGCTAGTACTTATATCGACTATGGCTACACCTTC
once	.	TRBJ1-1	TRBV6-6	CASSASRGGTEAFF	TGTGCCAGCAGTGCTAGTCGGGGGGGCACTGAAGCTTTCTTT
.	TRBD1	TRBJ1-1	TRBV27	CASSLSTGGTEAFF	TGTGCCAGCAGTTTATCGACAGGGGGCACTGAAGCTTTCTTT
few	TRBD1	TRBJ1-5	TRBV5-6	CASSFATGGNQPQHF	TGTGCCAGCAGCTTTGCGACAGGGGGCAATCAGCCCCAGCATTTT
.	.	TRBJ2-7	TRBV6-5	CASGHYEQYF	TGTGCCAGCGGACACTACGAGCAGTACTTC
once	.	TRBJ1-5	TRBV10-2	CASSELSGVGGQPQHF	TGCGCCAGCAGTGAACTCTCCGGGGTGGGTGGTCAGCCCCAGCATTTT
.	TRBD1	TRBJ2-7	TRBV19	CASSIKAHAGTGGYEQYF	TGTGCCAGTAGTATCAAAGCGCACGCCGGGACAGGGGGTTACGAGCAGTACTTC
.	TRBD1	TRBJ1-6	TRBV28	CATTLYAGTGLHF	TGTGCCACGACGCTTTATGCCGGGACAGGGCTACACTTT